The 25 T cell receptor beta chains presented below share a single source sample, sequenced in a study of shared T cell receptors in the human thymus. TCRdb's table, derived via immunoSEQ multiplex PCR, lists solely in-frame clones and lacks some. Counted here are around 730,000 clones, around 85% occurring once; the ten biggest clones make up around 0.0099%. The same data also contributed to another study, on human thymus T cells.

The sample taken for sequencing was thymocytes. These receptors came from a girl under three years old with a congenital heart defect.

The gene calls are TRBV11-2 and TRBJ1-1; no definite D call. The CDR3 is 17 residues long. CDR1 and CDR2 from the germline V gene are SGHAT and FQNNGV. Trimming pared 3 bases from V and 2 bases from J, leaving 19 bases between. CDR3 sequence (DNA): TGTGCCAGCAGCTTCGATGGTAGGAACGGGAAAAACACTGAAGCTTTCTTT. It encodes CASSFDGRNGKNTEAFF.

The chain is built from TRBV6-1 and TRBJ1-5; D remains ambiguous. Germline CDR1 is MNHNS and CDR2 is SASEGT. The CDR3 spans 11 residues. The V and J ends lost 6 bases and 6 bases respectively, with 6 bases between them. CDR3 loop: CASSSLQPQHF. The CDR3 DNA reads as TGTGCCAGCAGCAGTCTTCAGCCCCAGCATTTT.

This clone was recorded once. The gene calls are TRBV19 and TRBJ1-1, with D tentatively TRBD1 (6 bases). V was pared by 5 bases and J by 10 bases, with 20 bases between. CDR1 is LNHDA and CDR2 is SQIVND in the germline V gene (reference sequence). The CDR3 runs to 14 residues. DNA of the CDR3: TGTGCCAGTAGTCCTAACAGGGCCGTTTGGGGAGCTTTCTTT. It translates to CASSPNRAVWGAFF.

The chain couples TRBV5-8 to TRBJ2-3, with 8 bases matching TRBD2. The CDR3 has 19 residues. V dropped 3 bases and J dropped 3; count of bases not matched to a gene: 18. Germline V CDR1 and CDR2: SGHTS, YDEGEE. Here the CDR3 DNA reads TGTGCCAGCAGCTCCTATACTAGAAGACTAGCGCGGGGAACAGATACGCAGTATTTT. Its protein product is CASSSYTRRLARGTDTQYF.

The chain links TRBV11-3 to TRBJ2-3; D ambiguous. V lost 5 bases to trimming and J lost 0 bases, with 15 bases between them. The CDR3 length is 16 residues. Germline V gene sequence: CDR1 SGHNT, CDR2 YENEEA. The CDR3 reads CASSPSDSSSTDTQYF. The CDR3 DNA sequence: TGTGCCAGCAGCCCATCAGACTCCTCTAGCACAGATACGCAGTATTTT. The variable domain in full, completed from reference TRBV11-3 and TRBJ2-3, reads EAGVVQSPRYKIIEKKQPVAFWCNPISGHNTLYWYLQNLGQGPELLIRYENEEAVDDSQLPKDRFSAERLKGVDSTLKIQPAELGDSAVYLCASSPSDSSSTDTQYFGPGTRLTVL.

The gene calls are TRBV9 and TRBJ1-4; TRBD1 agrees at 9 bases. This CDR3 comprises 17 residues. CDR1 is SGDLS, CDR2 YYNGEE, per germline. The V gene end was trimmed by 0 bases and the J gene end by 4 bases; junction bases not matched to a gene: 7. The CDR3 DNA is TGTGCCAGCAGCGTAGAAGACAGGGGGGAAGGTAATGAAAAACTGTTTTTT. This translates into CASSVEDRGEGNEKLFF.

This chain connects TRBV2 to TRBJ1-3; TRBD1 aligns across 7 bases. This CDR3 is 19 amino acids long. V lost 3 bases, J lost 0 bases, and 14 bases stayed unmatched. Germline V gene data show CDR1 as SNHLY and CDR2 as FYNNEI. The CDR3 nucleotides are TGTGCCAGCAGTGAGACAAGAAGGGGGCCGGCCTACTCTGGAAACACCATATATTTT. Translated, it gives CASSETRRGPAYSGNTIYF.

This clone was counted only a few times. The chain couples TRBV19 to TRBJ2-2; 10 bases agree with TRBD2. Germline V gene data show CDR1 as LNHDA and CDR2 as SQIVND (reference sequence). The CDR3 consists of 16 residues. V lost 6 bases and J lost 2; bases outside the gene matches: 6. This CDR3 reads CASSSRTSGNTGELFF. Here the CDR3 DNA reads TGTGCCAGTAGCTCACGGACTAGCGGAAACACCGGGGAGCTGTTTTTT.

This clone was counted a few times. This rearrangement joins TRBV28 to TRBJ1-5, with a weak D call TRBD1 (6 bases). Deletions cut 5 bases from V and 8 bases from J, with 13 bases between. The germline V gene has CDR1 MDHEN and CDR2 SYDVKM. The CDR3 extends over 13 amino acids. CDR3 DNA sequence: TGTGCCAGCAGTAGACAGGCCGGTGAGCCCCAGCATTTT. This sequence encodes CASSRQAGEPQHF.

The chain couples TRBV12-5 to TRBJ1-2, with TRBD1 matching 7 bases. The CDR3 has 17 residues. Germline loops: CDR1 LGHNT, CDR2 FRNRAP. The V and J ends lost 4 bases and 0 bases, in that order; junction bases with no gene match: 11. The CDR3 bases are TGTGCTAGTGGTTCTACCTCCGACAGGGAGACTAACTATGGCTACACCTTC. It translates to CASGSTSDRETNYGYTF.

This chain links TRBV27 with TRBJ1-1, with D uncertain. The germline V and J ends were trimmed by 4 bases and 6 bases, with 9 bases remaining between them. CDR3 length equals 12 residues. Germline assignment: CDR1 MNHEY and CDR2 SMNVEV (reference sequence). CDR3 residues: CASSSRPPEAFF. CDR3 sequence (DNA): TGTGCCAGCAGTTCCAGGCCTCCTGAAGCTTTCTTT.

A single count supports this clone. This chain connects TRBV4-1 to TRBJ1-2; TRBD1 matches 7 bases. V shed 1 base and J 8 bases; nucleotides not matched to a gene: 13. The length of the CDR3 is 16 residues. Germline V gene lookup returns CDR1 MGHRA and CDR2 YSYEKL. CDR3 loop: CASSQGIEGAANGYTF. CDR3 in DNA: TGCGCCAGCAGCCAAGGAATCGAGGGGGCGGCGAACGGCTACACCTTC.

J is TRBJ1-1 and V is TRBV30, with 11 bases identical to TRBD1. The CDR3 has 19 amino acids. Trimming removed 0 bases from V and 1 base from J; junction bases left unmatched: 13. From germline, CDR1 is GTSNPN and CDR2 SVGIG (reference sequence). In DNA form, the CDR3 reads TGTGCCTGGAGTGTACTGGGGACAGGGGGATCCGCGGCGAACACTGAAGCTTTCTTT. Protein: CAWSVLGTGGSAANTEAFF. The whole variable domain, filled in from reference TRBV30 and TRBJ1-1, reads SQTIHQWPATLVQPVGSPLSLECTVEGTSNPNLYWYRQAAGRGLQLLFYSVGIGQISSEVPQNLSASRPQDRQFILSSKKLLLSDSGFYLCAWSVLGTGGSAANTEAFFGQGTRLTVV.

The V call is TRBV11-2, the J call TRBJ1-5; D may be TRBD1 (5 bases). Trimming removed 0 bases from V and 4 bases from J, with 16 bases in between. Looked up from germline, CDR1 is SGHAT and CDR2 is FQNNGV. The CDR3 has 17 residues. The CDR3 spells CASSLDSAGEGNQPQHF. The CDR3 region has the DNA TGTGCCAGCAGCTTAGATTCTGCGGGGGAGGGTAATCAGCCCCAGCATTTT.

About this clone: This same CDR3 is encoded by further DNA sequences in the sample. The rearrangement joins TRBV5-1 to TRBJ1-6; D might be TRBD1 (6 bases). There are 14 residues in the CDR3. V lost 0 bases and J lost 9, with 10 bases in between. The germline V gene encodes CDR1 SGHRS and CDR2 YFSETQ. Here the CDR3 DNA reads TGCGCCAGCAGCTTGGGGCAGGGGATTTCACCCCTCCACTTT. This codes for CASSLGQGISPLHF.

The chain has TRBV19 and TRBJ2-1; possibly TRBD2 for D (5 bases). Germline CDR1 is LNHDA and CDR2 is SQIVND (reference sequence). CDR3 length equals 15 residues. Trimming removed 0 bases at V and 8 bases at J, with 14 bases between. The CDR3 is CASSIDSPGFDEQFF. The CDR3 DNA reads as TGTGCCAGTAGTATAGATTCCCCGGGGTTTGATGAGCAGTTCTTC.

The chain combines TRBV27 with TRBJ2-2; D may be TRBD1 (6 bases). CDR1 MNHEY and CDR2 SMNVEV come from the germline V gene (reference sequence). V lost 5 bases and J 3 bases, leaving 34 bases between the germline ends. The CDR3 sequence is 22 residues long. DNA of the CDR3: TGTGCCAGCAGTAAGAGTGACGAAGGTGGTCGGGGACATCGGGTCGACACCGGGGAGCTGTTTTTT. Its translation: CASSKSDEGGRGHRVDTGELFF.

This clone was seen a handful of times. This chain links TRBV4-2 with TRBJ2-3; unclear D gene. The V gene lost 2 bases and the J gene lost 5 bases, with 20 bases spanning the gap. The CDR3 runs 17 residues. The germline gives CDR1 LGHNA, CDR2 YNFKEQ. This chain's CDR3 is CASSQRMGYRIGDTQYF. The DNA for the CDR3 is TGTGCCAGCAGCCAACGGATGGGCTACCGGATAGGAGATACGCAGTATTTT.

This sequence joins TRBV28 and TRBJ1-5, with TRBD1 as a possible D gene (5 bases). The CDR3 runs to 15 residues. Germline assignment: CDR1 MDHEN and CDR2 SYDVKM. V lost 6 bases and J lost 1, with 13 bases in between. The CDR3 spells CASRPQDRSNQPQHF. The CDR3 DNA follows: TGTGCCAGCAGGCCGCAAGACAGAAGCAATCAGCCCCAGCATTTT.

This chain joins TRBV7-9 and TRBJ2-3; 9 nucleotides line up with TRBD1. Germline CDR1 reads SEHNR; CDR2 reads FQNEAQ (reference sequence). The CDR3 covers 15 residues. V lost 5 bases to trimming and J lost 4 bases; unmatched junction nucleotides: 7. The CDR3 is CASSPGQGLPDTQYF. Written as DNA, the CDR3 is TGTGCCAGCAGCCCAGGACAGGGGTTGCCAGATACGCAGTATTTT.

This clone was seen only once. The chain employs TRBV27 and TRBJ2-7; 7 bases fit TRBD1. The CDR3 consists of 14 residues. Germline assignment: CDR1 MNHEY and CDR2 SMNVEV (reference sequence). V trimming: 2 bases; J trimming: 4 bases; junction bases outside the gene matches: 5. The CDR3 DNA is TGTGCCAGCAGTTTACTCACAGGGGAGTACGAGCAGTACTTC. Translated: CASSLLTGEYEQYF.

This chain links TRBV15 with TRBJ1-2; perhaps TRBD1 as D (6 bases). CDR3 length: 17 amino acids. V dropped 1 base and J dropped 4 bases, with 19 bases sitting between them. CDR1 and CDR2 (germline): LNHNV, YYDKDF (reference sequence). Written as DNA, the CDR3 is TGTGCCACCAGCAGAGGACAGGTCCCTTCTCGCGGCTATGGCTACACCTTC. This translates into CATSRGQVPSRGYGYTF.

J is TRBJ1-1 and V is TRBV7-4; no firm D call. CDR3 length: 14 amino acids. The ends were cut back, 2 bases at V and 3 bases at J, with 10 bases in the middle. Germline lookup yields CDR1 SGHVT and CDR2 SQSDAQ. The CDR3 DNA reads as TGTGCCAGCAGCTTACGTTGTATCGACACTGAAGCTTTCTTT. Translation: CASSLRCIDTEAFF.

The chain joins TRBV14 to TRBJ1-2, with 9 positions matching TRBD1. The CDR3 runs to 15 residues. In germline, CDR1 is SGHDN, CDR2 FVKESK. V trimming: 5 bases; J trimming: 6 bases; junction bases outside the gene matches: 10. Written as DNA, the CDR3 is TGTGCCAGCAGCTCCCACAGGGGGCTGAGTGATGGCTACACCTTC. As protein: CASSSHRGLSDGYTF.

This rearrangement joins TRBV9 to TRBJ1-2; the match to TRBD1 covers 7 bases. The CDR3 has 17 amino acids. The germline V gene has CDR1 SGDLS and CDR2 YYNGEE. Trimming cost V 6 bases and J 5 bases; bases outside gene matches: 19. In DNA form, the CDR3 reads TGTGCCAGCACCACGGGATTACAGGGACAGCTGACGTATGGCTACACCTTC. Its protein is CASTTGLQGQLTYGYTF.